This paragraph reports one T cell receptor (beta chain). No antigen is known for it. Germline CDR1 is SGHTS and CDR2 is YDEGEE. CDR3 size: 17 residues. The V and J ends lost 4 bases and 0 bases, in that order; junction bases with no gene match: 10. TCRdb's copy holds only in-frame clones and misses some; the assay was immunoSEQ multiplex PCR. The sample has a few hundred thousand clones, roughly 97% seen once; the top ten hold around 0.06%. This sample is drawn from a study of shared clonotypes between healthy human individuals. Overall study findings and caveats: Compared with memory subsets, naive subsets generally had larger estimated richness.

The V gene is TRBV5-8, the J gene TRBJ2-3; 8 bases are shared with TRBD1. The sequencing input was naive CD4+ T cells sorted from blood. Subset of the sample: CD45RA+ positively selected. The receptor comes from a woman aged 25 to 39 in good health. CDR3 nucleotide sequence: TGTGCCAGCAGCAGTGGCAGGGGGCGAAAAAGCACAGATACGCAGTATTTT. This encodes CASSSGRGRKSTDTQYF.